These T cell receptor beta chains were read from a single sample in a study of cytomegalovirus exposure and HLA in healthy donors. Clones were read by immunoSEQ multiplex PCR, and TCRdb kept only the in-frame ones, dropping some. The sample lists roughly 180,000 clones; about 68% were seen once. Sequenced material: PBMCs. The receptors stem from a female donor in good health and CMV-seronegative. Both conserved end residues are part of each CDR3. A D gene is named only where the DNA matches it firmly. The size of a clone is reported for some rows only, either as once, few or many, or as a class for expanded clones.

CDR3	DNA	V	J	size	D
CASSSGTGLNTEAFF	TGTGCCAGCTCATCCGGGACAGGGTTAAACACTGAAGCTTTCTTT	TRBV18	TRBJ1-1	once	TRBD1
CASPDRVSGNTIYF	TGTGCCAGCCCAGACAGGGTCTCTGGAAACACCATATATTTT	TRBV6-4	TRBJ1-3	.	TRBD1
CASGEISYNEQFF	TGTGCCAGCGGGGAGATCTCCTACAATGAGCAGTTCTTC	TRBV6-5	TRBJ2-1	.	.
CASSLQGIGYTF	TGTGCCAGCAGTTTACAGGGGATTGGCTACACCTTC	TRBV6-5	TRBJ1-2	.	TRBD1
CACDRGGSNQPQHF	TGTGCCTGCGACAGGGGAGGGAGCAATCAGCCCCAGCATTTT	TRBV30	TRBJ1-5	once	TRBD1
CASSVKRTGGRGEAFF	TGTGCCAGCAGTGTCAAAAGGACAGGGGGCAGGGGTGAAGCTTTCTTT	TRBV6-1	TRBJ1-1	.	TRBD1
CASSLTGYGYTF	TGTGCCAGCAGCCTCACAGGGTATGGCTACACCTTC	TRBV7-2	TRBJ1-2	once	.
CASSQSDRWNEKLFF	TGCGCCAGCAGCCAATCGGACAGATGGAATGAAAAACTGTTTTTT	TRBV4-3	TRBJ1-4	.	.
CASSRRGRGQDLSGNTIYF	TGTGCCAGTAGTCGGCGGGGTCGAGGGCAGGACCTCTCTGGAAACACCATATATTTT	TRBV19	TRBJ1-3	.	.
CAWSAPVADEKLFF	TGTGCCTGGAGTGCCCCAGTGGCCGATGAAAAACTGTTTTTT	TRBV30	TRBJ1-4	.	.
CASSLKGAGANVLTF	TGTGCCAGCAGCCTGAAGGGGGCTGGGGCCAACGTCCTGACTTTC	TRBV14	TRBJ2-6	.	.
CASSSPVGASSYEQYF	TGTGCCAGCAGCTCCCCCGTGGGGGCCAGCTCCTACGAGCAGTACTTC	TRBV7-2	TRBJ2-7	.	.
CATSRGTGGEGYGYTF	TGTGCCACCAGCAGAGGAACAGGGGGTGAGGGCTATGGCTACACCTTC	TRBV15	TRBJ1-2	.	TRBD1
CASSLSGVTYEQYF	TGTGCCAGCAGCTTGTCAGGCGTTACCTACGAGCAGTACTTC	TRBV5-5	TRBJ2-7	once	.
CASSSWAKYNEQFF	TGTGCCAGCTCATCTTGGGCCAAGTACAATGAGCAGTTCTTC	TRBV18	TRBJ2-1	.	.
CASSLSEETQYF	TGTGCCAGCAGCTTATCCGAGGAGACCCAGTACTTC	TRBV11-2	TRBJ2-5	.	.
CASSPSGVSGGPYEQYF	TGTGCCAGCAGCCCCAGCGGGGTTAGCGGGGGGCCCTACGAGCAGTACTTC	TRBV7-8	TRBJ2-7	.	TRBD2
CASSLASDQPQHF	TGCGCCAGCAGCTTGGCCTCCGATCAGCCCCAGCATTTT	TRBV5-1	TRBJ1-5	.	.
CASSSSRQGTRKKLFF	TGTGCCAGTTCAAGCAGCCGACAGGGCACCAGAAAAAAACTGTTTTTT	TRBV19	TRBJ1-4	.	TRBD1
CATNPGTPPYEQYF	TGTGCCACGAACCCGGGGACTCCTCCCTACGAGCAGTACTTC	TRBV6-6	TRBJ2-7	.	.
CASSHGTANTEAFF	TGCGCCAGCAGCCACGGGACAGCGAACACTGAAGCTTTCTTT	TRBV4-1	TRBJ1-1	.	TRBD1
CASSTGTGEGGYTF	TGTGCCAGTAGTACCGGGACAGGGGAAGGCGGCTACACCTTC	TRBV19	TRBJ1-2	.	TRBD1
CASSLRLAGVSTDTQYF	TGTGCCAGCAGCTTAAGGCTAGCGGGAGTGAGCACAGATACGCAGTATTTT	TRBV7-6	TRBJ2-3	few	TRBD2
CASRGTDSYEQYF	TGTGCCAGCAGGGGGACAGATTCCTACGAGCAGTACTTC	TRBV27	TRBJ2-7	once	TRBD1
CASTRTSGSDEQFF	TGTGCCAGCACCCGGACTAGCGGGAGTGATGAGCAGTTCTTC	TRBV6-6	TRBJ2-1	.	TRBD2
CASSISGISSYNEQFF	TGTGCCAGCAGCATTAGCGGTATAAGCTCCTACAATGAGCAGTTCTTC	TRBV7-3	TRBJ2-1	once	.
CASSPRTGIADTQYF	TGTGCCAGCTCACCCCGGACAGGGATCGCAGATACGCAGTATTTT	TRBV18	TRBJ2-3	once	TRBD1
CAWSVQFNEQFF	TGTGCCTGGAGTGTACAGTTTAATGAGCAGTTCTTC	TRBV30	TRBJ2-1	.	.
CASSPRFGEKLFF	TGTGCCAGCTCCCCCAGGTTCGGCGAAAAACTGTTTTTT	TRBV18	TRBJ1-4	.	.